This is a list of T cell receptor beta chains from one sample in a study of T-cell memory formation after mild COVID-19. Each CDR3 protein is one row after TCRdb ran MiXCR on the 5' RACE reads. The sample comprises about 250,000 distinct CDR3 sequences, 15% of which are singletons, and 2.1% rests with the top ten. Material: PBMCs or a T cell subset sorted from them (not recorded which). The receptors come from an adult woman who had mild COVID-19 (a few samples of this study predate the infection). Cell type and time point are not known. The CDR3 runs from the conserved cysteine through the conserved F or W. Fields, in order: V gene, D gene, J gene, clone size, CDR3 DNA, CDR3 protein. D genes are given only for firm matches. Clone size is given for some rows only: seen once, a few or many times, or a class if the clone is expanded.

V: TRBV7-2; D: TRBD2; J: TRBJ2-7; size: few; DNA: TGTGCCAGCAGCGCATCACTAGCGGGGTATTACTTC; CDR3: CASSASLAGYYF
V: TRBV24-1; D: .; J: TRBJ1-4; size: .; DNA: TGTGCCACCAGTGATGCTGCCGAAGGCCCCGGGGAAACTAATGAAAAACTGTTTTTT; CDR3: CATSDAAEGPGETNEKLFF
V: TRBV2; D: .; J: TRBJ2-2; size: .; DNA: TGTGCCAGCAGTGCTGGGGAGCTGTTTTTT; CDR3: CASSAGELFF
V: TRBV15; D: .; J: TRBJ2-3; size: many; DNA: TGTGCCACCAGCAGAGGTGTTGGCGGTAGCACAGATACGCAGTATTTT; CDR3: CATSRGVGGSTDTQYF
V: TRBV12-3/TRBV12-4; D: .; J: TRBJ2-7; size: .; DNA: TGTGCCAGCAAAATCACGGGAGCGATGAACGAGCAGTACTTC; CDR3: CASKITGAMNEQYF
V: TRBV7-3; D: TRBD2; J: TRBJ2-3; size: .; DNA: TGTGCCAGCAGCTCACTAGCGGGAGAAGATACGCAGTATTTT; CDR3: CASSSLAGEDTQYF
V: TRBV12-3/TRBV12-4; D: .; J: TRBJ1-6; size: few; DNA: TGTGCCAGCAGAAGGGCAGACTCCTATAATTCACCCCTCCACTTT; CDR3: CASRRADSYNSPLHF
V: TRBV11-2; D: TRBD1; J: TRBJ1-1; size: few; DNA: TGTGCCAGCAGCTTTTCAGGGGGTTACACTGAAGCTTTCTTT; CDR3: CASSFSGGYTEAFF
V: TRBV12-3/TRBV12-4; D: .; J: TRBJ2-6; size: few; DNA: TGTGCCAGCAGCCTAACGAGCTCTGGGGCCAACGTCCTGACTTTC; CDR3: CASSLTSSGANVLTF
V: TRBV12-3/TRBV12-4; D: .; J: TRBJ2-1; size: .; DNA: TGTGCCAGCAGCTCACCAAGTAGGGCCTACAATGAGCAGTTCTTC; CDR3: CASSSPSRAYNEQFF
V: TRBV21-1; D: .; J: TRBJ2-7; size: .; DNA: TGTGCCAGCACCCTTAGCGGGAGGTTTTCCTACGAGCAGTACTTC; CDR3: CASTLSGRFSYEQYF
V: TRBV3-1; D: .; J: TRBJ2-7; size: many; DNA: TGTGCCAGCAGCCAAGTAGCGGACTTCTCCTACGAGCAGTACTTC; CDR3: CASSQVADFSYEQYF
V: TRBV6-6; D: TRBD1; J: TRBJ2-5; size: few; DNA: TGTGCCAGCAGTTACCCGAATTACGGACAGGTCGGGGAGACCCAGTACTTC; CDR3: CASSYPNYGQVGETQYF
V: TRBV29-1; D: TRBD1; J: TRBJ2-3; size: few; DNA: TGCAGCGCTCCACCGGGACAGGGGCGTATGGTCACAGATACGCAGTATTTT; CDR3: CSAPPGQGRMVTDTQYF
V: TRBV11-3; D: .; J: TRBJ2-1; size: few; DNA: TGTGCCAGCAGCTTGAGTTATCCCTCCTACAATGAGCAGTTCTTC; CDR3: CASSLSYPSYNEQFF
V: TRBV6-5; D: TRBD1; J: TRBJ1-2; size: few; DNA: TGTGCCAGCAGTCTCCTTACAGGGGAATTTAACTATGGCTACACCTTC; CDR3: CASSLLTGEFNYGYTF
V: TRBV11-3; D: .; J: TRBJ1-1; size: .; DNA: TGTGCCAGCAGCCTCGGAAGGGTGAACACTGAAGCTTTCTTT; CDR3: CASSLGRVNTEAFF
V: TRBV2; D: .; J: TRBJ2-3; size: .; DNA: TGTGCCAGCAGATTACCGATGGATACGCAGTATTTT; CDR3: CASRLPMDTQYF
V: TRBV4-1; D: .; J: TRBJ1-1; size: few; DNA: TGCGCCAGCAGCCAAGCATCTAACAGGGTATCGAACACTGAAGCTTTCTTT; CDR3: CASSQASNRVSNTEAFF
V: TRBV3-1; D: TRBD2; J: TRBJ2-7; size: .; DNA: TGTGCCAGCAGCCAAGACCCTAGCGGGACCTATTCTTATGCCTACGAGCAGTACTTC; CDR3: CASSQDPSGTYSYAYEQYF
V: TRBV12-3/TRBV12-4; D: .; J: TRBJ2-1; size: .; DNA: TGTGCCAGCAGGGGGGTCCCGGGGCTCAGTGAGCAGTTCTTC; CDR3: CASRGVPGLSEQFF
V: TRBV5-1; D: .; J: TRBJ2-7; size: few; DNA: TGCGCCAGCAGCTCCGGACTCGAGGGGCCCCGTCTCCACGAGCAGTACTTC; CDR3: CASSSGLEGPRLHEQYF
V: TRBV4-3; D: TRBD2; J: TRBJ2-1; size: few; DNA: TGCGCCAGCAGCCAAGGACTAGCGGGTACGAATGAGCAGTTCTTC; CDR3: CASSQGLAGTNEQFF
V: TRBV5-1; D: .; J: TRBJ2-6; size: .; DNA: TGCGCCAGCAATACCGGGTCTGGGGCCAACGTCCTGACTTTC; CDR3: CASNTGSGANVLTF
V: TRBV12-3/TRBV12-4; D: .; J: TRBJ1-1; size: .; DNA: TGTGCCAGCAGTTTATTAACCGCAGATGAAGCTTTCTTT; CDR3: CASSLLTADEAFF
V: TRBV23-1; D: .; J: TRBJ1-5; size: .; DNA: TGCGCCAGCACCCCCTCCGCTGGGGTTCAGCCCCAGCATTTT; CDR3: CASTPSAGVQPQHF
V: TRBV7-2; D: .; J: TRBJ1-2; size: many; DNA: TGTGCCAGCAGCCCAAGGGACTATGGCTACACCTTC; CDR3: CASSPRDYGYTF
V: TRBV27; D: TRBD2; J: TRBJ2-7; size: .; DNA: TGTGCCAGCCGACGCAACGTAGCGGGATGGCAAGAGCAGTACTTC; CDR3: CASRRNVAGWQEQYF
V: TRBV4-1; D: .; J: TRBJ2-1; size: .; DNA: TGCGCCAGCAGCCAAGCGTCGGGCACCTTAGGGGATTTGTTCTTC; CDR3: CASSQASGTLGDLFF
V: TRBV20-1; D: TRBD2; J: TRBJ2-1; size: few; DNA: TGCAGTACCCGGCGGGGACTAGCGGCGACCTACAATGAGCAGTTCTTC; CDR3: CSTRRGLAATYNEQFF
V: TRBV5-1; D: TRBD2; J: TRBJ2-5; size: few; DNA: TGCGCCAGCAGCCCCGGCGGGAGGGCAGAGACCCAGTACTTC; CDR3: CASSPGGRAETQYF
V: TRBV4-1; D: .; J: TRBJ2-5; size: once; DNA: TGCGCCAGCAGCCAAGTGGGGGTTTGGGAGACCCAGTACTTC; CDR3: CASSQVGVWETQYF
V: TRBV6-2/TRBV6-3; D: TRBD2; J: TRBJ2-5; size: few; DNA: TGTGCCAGCAGTCAAACTCCGGGCGGACTAGGAAGAGAGACCCAGTACTTC; CDR3: CASSQTPGGLGRETQYF